This TCR beta chain was captured in a study of T cells in Graves' hyperthyroidism and ophthalmopathy. TCR beta CDR3 sequences were amplified from RNA transcripts. Carried out on the TCR CDR3, a first-round RT-PCR used the HTBI primer set. TCRdb itself ran the multiplex PCR reads through MiXCR, one entry per CDR3 protein. The sample contains approximately 300,000 distinct CDR3 sequences, about a sixth of which appear only once. This CDR3 is 14 amino acids long. V was cut by 2 bases and J by 12 bases, with 17 bases left in between. Germline V gene lookup returns CDR1 LGHNA and CDR2 YNFKEQ. This TCR was sampled from a woman aged 60 to 75 with Graves' ophthalmopathy. The chain combines TRBV4-2 with TRBJ2-1; D is undetermined. Sequenced: blood. As DNA, the CDR3 is TGTGCCAGCAGCCAAAATAGGGCGGCATCCTGGCAGTTCTTC. Translation: CASSQNRAASWQFF.